This T cell receptor (beta chain) was documented in a study of T cell repertoires in cytomegalovirus infection. TCRdb re-derived calls from the reads in MiXCR, one entry per CDR3 protein. Of roughly 200,000 distinct CDR3 sequences listed, about 17% were seen once; the top ten hold about 23%. Study-wide results and limits: The cumulative frequency of public TCR beta families distinguished individuals who carried CMV together with the relevant HLA.

J lost 4 bases, V lost 4 bases, and 4 bases had no gene match. Germline V gene sequence: CDR1 SGHDN, CDR2 FVKESK. CDR3 length: 15 residues. A word on this clonotype: Its antigen is currently unknown.

The receptor was derived from a human donor in good health (CMV status not recorded). Some clones in this sample may be carry-over from other donors' samples. The chain carries TRBV14 and TRBJ2-3; 11 bases align to TRBD2. Material: CD8+ T cells from PBMCs. The DNA of the CDR3 is TGTGCCAGCAGCCCTCCGGGACTAGCGGCAGATACGCAGTATTTT. Encoded protein: CASSPPGLAADTQYF.